This T cell receptor beta chain was retrieved from a study of CD8 T cells in Susac syndrome. With V trimmed by 4 bases and J by 2 bases, 2 bases remained unmatched. The CDR3 spans 13 residues. Germline V gene sequence: CDR1 DFQATT, CDR2 SNEGSKA (reference sequence). Random hexamers served to reverse transcribe about 0.45 to 1 ug RNA. TCRdb re-called the immunoSEQ multiplex PCR reads through MiXCR, storing one row per CDR3 protein. The sample has 200,000 to 250,000 distinct CDR3 sequences, around 96% seen once. The sequence derives from a human donor with multiple sclerosis. The chain carries TRBV20-1 and TRBJ2-7; TRBD2 agrees at 10 bases. The sample was CD4+ T cells from PBMCs. The CDR3 is CSAKAGGPYEQYF. The DNA of the CDR3 is TGCAGTGCTAAAGCGGGAGGGCCCTACGAGCAGTACTTC.